These 6 T cell receptor beta chains were all obtained from the same sample, sequenced in a study of blood T cells in healthy people across ages. For the second PCR, which ran for about 7 to 11 cycles, a sample-barcoded 5' primer and a J-beta primer mix were used. TCRdb re-called the 5' RACE reads through MiXCR, storing one row per CDR3 protein. Among 800,000 to 950,000 distinct CDR3 sequences, around 29% were seen once, and the ten largest hold roughly 10%. The same data also contributed to another study, on T cells of mothers and their children.

Sequencing used blood. These receptors all come from a woman aged 40 to 50 in good health.

This clonotype showed up just a few times. The genes are TRBV3-1 and TRBJ1-4, with D perhaps matching TRBD1 (5 bases). This CDR3 contains 12 residues. Germline V gene data show CDR1 as LGHDT and CDR2 as YNNKEL (reference sequence). Trimming cost V 5 bases and J 8 bases, with 9 bases left between them. As DNA, the CDR3 is TGTGCCAGCAGCGGGGGAAGAGAAAAACTGTTTTTT. Its protein product is CASSGGREKLFF.

On this clonotype itself: The junction departs from the called germline gene at one end, perhaps through a read error. This chain's CDR3 is CAGSFWTSGSREQFF. The CDR3 coding sequence is TGTGCCGGCAGTTTTTGGACTAGCGGAAGTCGAGAGCAGTTCTTC. The chain recombines TRBV28 with TRBJ2-1; 10 bases are shared with TRBD2. The V gene's germline CDR1 is MDHEN and CDR2 SYDVKM. The CDR3 contains 15 residues.

The V gene is TRBV7-9, the J gene TRBJ2-7, with D possibly matching TRBD2 (5 bases). The CDR3 extends over 14 amino acids. In germline, CDR1 is SEHNR, CDR2 FQNEAQ (reference sequence). V was cut by 5 bases and J by 1 base, with 12 bases left in between. The CDR3 sequence is CASSGGVKSYEQYF. The CDR3 DNA reads as TGTGCCAGCAGCGGAGGCGTCAAATCCTACGAGCAGTACTTC.

The sample holds many counts of this clonotype. The rearrangement uses TRBV15 and TRBJ1-2, with TRBD1 identical over 8 bases. The length of the CDR3 is 16 residues. Germline CDR1 and CDR2: LNHNV and YYDKDF (reference sequence). The ends lost 0 bases at V and 4 bases at J; junction bases unmatched: 7. The CDR3 spells CATSRDSGGDRYGYTF. In DNA, the CDR3 is TGTGCCACCAGCAGAGATTCAGGGGGCGATCGCTATGGCTACACCTTC.

This clonotype came up a few times. The rearrangement uses TRBV20-1 and TRBJ1-1; D gene unclear. The CDR3 is 14 residues long. Trimming shortened V by 0 bases and J by 3 bases, and 11 bases separated the two germline ends. Germline V lookup: CDR1 DFQATT, CDR2 SNEGSKA (reference sequence). The CDR3 bases are TGCAGTGCTAGAGAGGCAGTCCTGGACACTGAAGCTTTCTTT. Translation gives CSAREAVLDTEAFF.

As for this clonotype: An end of the junction differs from the germline gene, which may be a read error. The gene calls are TRBV27 and TRBJ2-1, with 8 nucleotides matching TRBD2. Germline-derived CDR1 and CDR2 are MNHEY and SMNVEV (reference sequence). The CDR3 covers 16 residues. The chain's CDR3 is CASSFKRGSSCNEQFF. The CDR3 DNA is TGTGCCAGCAGTTTCAAGCGGGGGAGCTCCTGCAATGAGCAGTTCTTC.